This T cell receptor (beta chain) was found in a study of shared clonotypes between healthy human individuals. Nashville, Tennessee was home to all donors, who were Caucasian adults. V was cut by 3 bases and J by 6 bases, with 9 bases left in between. The CDR3 consists of 12 residues. The germline V gene encodes CDR1 SGHDT and CDR2 YYEEEE. Data came from immunoSEQ multiplex PCR; TCRdb stores just in-frame clones and leaves some out. The sample includes approximately 720,000 clones, approximately 79% of them seen just once. This TCR derives from a woman aged 25-40 years in good health. The genes are TRBV5-6 and TRBJ1-1; D remains unclear. The specimen sequenced was memory CD4+ T cells sorted from blood. Subset: CD45RA-negative fraction. CDR3 protein: CASSWQASEAFF. CDR3 bases: TGTGCCAGCAGCTGGCAGGCTTCTGAAGCTTTCTTT.